The rows below give T cell receptor beta chains drawn from one sample of a study of human T cells and chemical hapten exposure. TCRdb ran MiXCR on the RACE reads and lists one entry per CDR3 protein. The table records 150,000 to 200,000 distinct CDR3 sequences, around 25% of them present only once. This specimen was whole blood, taken in connection with sensitization to the hapten diphenylcyclopropenone (DPC). These receptors all come from a woman aged 40 to 50 with alopecia areata. Some clones in this sample may be carry-over from other donors' samples. CDR3s include the opening cysteine and the closing phenylalanine or tryptophan. The D gene is left open where the match is weak. Only some rows state a clone size, as once, few, many or a class for expanded clones.

v_call	cdr3_length	clone_size	d_call	j_call	cdr3_aa	cdr3_nt
TRBV5-6	14	few	TRBD1	TRBJ1-2	CASSSRTGESGYTF	TGTGCCAGCAGCTCTCGGACAGGGGAGAGTGGCTACACCTTC
TRBV20-1	15	few	TRBD1	TRBJ2-3	CSAKPDRGLADTQYF	TGCAGTGCCAAACCGGACAGGGGGCTCGCAGATACGCAGTATTTT
TRBV7-8	16	many	TRBD2	TRBJ2-1	CASSLGWASGGNEQFF	TGTGCCAGCAGCTTAGGGTGGGCAAGCGGGGGCAATGAGCAGTTCTTC
TRBV6-2/TRBV6-3	16	-	-	TRBJ2-3	CASRPLGAYSTDTQYF	TGTGCCAGCAGGCCCCTGGGGGCCTATAGCACAGATACGCAGTATTTT
TRBV4-2	15	-	-	TRBJ2-5	CASSQDRGWGETQYF	TGTGCCAGCAGCCAAGACAGGGGTTGGGGAGAGACCCAGTACTTC
TRBV5-1	15	-	TRBD2	TRBJ2-5	CASRSTGTSEETQYF	TGCGCCAGCAGATCTACCGGGACTAGCGAGGAGACCCAGTACTTC
TRBV20-1	15	-	-	TRBJ2-3	CSARVGGTARDTQYF	TGCAGTGCTAGAGTGGGCGGGACGGCTCGGGATACGCAGTATTTT
TRBV6-2/TRBV6-3	13	-	-	TRBJ2-3	CASSLGGVKTQYF	TGTGCCAGCAGCTTGGGAGGAGTTAAAACGCAGTATTTT
TRBV7-9	14	few	-	TRBJ1-4	CASSSSGTNEKLFF	TGTGCCAGCAGCTCAAGTGGGACTAATGAAAAACTGTTTTTT
TRBV5-1	14	few	-	TRBJ2-7	CASSLAVTAYEQYF	TGCGCCAGCAGCTTGGCTGTAACTGCCTACGAGCAGTACTTC
TRBV2	14	few	-	TRBJ2-3	CASSVGGVVDTQYF	TGTGCCAGCAGTGTTGGAGGGGTTGTGGATACGCAGTATTTT
TRBV29-1	15	few	TRBD2	TRBJ2-1	CSVEGLAGSYNEQFF	TGCAGCGTTGAGGGGCTAGCGGGCTCCTACAATGAGCAGTTCTTC
TRBV24-1	16	few	-	TRBJ2-1	CATSAMDIGLMDEQFF	TGTGCCACCAGTGCTATGGACATCGGTTTAATGGATGAGCAGTTCTTC
TRBV29-1	11	-	-	TRBJ2-5	CSGRTGETQYF	TGCAGCGGGCGGACGGGTGAGACCCAGTACTTC
TRBV3-1	15	-	TRBD1	TRBJ1-1	CASSQGTGPNTEAFF	TGTGCCAGCAGCCAAGGGACAGGTCCGAACACTGAAGCTTTCTTT
TRBV7-2	13	-	TRBD2	TRBJ2-1	CASSWGLVNEQFF	TGTGCCAGCAGCTGGGGACTAGTCAATGAGCAGTTCTTC
TRBV9	14	-	-	TRBJ1-1	CASSSRALNTEAFF	TGTGCCAGCAGCTCCAGGGCCCTGAACACTGAAGCTTTCTTT
TRBV28	12	-	-	TRBJ2-3	CASSSQADTQYF	TGTGCCAGCAGCTCCCAGGCGGATACGCAGTATTTT
TRBV29-1	14	few	-	TRBJ2-5	CSASGPSNGETQYF	TGCAGCGCCTCGGGACCGTCAAACGGAGAGACCCAGTACTTC
TRBV6-2/TRBV6-3	16	-	-	TRBJ2-7	CASSYTMTRSSYEQYF	TGTGCCAGCAGTTACACCATGACTAGGAGCTCCTACGAGCAGTACTTC